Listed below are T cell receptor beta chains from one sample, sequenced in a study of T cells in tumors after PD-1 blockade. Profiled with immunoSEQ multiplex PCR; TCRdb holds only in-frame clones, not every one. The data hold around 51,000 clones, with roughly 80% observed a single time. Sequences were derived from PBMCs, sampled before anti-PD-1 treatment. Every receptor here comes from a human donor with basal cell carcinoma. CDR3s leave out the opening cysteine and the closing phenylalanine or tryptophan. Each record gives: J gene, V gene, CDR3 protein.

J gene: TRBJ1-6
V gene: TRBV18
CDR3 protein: ASSPIRDREGSPLH

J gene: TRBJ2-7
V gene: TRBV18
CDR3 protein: ASSPLAGYEQY

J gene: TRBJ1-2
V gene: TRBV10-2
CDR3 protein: ASRTSGAANYGYT

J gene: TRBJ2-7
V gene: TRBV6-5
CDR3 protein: ASRDYSYEQY

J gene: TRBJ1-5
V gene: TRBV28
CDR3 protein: ASSFRLLVGNQPQH

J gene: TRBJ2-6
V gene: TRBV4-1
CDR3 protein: ASSHLIRNRVAGANVLT

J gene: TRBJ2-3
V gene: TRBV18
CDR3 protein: ASSPRTSGGPPGTDTQY

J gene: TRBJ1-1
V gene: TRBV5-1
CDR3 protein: ASSNGQPNTEAF

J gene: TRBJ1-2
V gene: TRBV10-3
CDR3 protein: AISEGTGGAYGYT

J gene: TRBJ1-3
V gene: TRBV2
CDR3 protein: ASRGGNTIY

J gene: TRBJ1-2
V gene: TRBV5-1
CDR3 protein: ASSSTHRDAYGYT

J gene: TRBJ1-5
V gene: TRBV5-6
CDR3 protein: ASSSTGWGQPQH

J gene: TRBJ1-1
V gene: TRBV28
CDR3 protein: ASSHSTRGKHTEAF

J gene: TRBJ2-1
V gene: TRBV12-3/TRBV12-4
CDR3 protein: ASSFLGTGKF

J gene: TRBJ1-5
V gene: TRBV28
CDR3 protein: ASSLSLGVQPQH

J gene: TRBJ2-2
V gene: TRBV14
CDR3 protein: ASSQVGAGLGTGELF

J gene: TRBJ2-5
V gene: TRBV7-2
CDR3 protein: ASSSSATGLETQY

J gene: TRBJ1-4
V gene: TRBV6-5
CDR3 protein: ASSPTRNEKLF

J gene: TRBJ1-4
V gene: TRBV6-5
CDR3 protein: ASSNGQTTNEKLF

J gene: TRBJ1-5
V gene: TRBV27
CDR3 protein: ASSLNGLNQPQH

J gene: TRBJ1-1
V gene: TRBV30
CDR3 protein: AWMQLSNTEAF

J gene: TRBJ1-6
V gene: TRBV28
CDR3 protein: ASSLGWSPISYNSPLH

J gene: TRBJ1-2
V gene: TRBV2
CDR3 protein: ASWDGQSYGYT

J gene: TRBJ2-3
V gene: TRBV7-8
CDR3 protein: ASMVRTEGADTQY

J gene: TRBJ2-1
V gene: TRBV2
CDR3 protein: ASSGGRTNEQF

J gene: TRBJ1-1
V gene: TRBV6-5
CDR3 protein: ASSLSGTVNTEAF

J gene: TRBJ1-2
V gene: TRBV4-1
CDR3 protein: ASSQVILEGYT

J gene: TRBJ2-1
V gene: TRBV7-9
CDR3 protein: ASSPTFKTYNEQF

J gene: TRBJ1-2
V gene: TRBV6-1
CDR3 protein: ASSGSHGTVNYGYT

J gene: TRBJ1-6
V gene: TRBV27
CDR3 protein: ASSSSILRDRGSPSSYNSPLH

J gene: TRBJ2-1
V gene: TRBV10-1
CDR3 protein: ASSEGEGPYEQF

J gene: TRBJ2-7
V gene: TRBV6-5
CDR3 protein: ASSYSGVLEEQY

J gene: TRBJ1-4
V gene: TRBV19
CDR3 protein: ASRDRRTNEKLF